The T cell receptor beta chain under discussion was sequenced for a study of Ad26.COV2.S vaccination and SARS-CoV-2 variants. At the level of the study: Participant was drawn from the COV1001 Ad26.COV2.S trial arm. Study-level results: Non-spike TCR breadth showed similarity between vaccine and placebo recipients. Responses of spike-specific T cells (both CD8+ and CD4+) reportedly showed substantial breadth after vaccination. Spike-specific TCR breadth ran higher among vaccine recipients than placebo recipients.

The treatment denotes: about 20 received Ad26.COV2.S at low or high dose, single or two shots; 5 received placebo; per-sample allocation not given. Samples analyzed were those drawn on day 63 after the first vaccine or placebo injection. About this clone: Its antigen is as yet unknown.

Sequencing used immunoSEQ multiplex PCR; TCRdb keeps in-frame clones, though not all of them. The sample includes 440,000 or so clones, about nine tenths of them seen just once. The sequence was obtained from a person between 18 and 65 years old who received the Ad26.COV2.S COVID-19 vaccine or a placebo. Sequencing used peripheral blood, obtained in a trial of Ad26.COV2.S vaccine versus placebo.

The CDR3, as DNA: TGTGCCAGCAGCGTCGGGACAGTAGATTCTGGAAACACCATATATTTT. Residues: CASSVGTVDSGNTIYF. V is TRBV9 and J is TRBJ1-3, with 7 bases identical to TRBD1. V lost 2 bases to trimming and J lost 1 base; unmatched junction nucleotides: 6. Germline CDR1 and CDR2: SGDLS and YYNGEE. This CDR3 is built from 16 residues.